These 24 T cell receptor beta chains were all obtained from the same sample, sequenced in a study of OX40 agonist ivuxolimab in advanced cancers. TCRdb keeps only in-frame clones here, not all; method: immunoSEQ multiplex PCR. The table shows about 87,000 clones, with 80% to 90% occurring only once. Material: CD4+ or CD8+ T cells sorted from blood, obtained in a trial of the OX40 agonist ivuxolimab. The receptors stem from an adult with an advanced solid tumor such as melanoma, head and neck, liver or kidney cancer.

This chain uses TRBV30 with TRBJ2-5; possible D gene TRBD2, 6 bases. The length of the CDR3 is 13 residues. CDR1 and CDR2 from the germline V gene are GTSNPN and SVGIG (reference sequence). V was shortened by 3 bases and J by 3 bases, with 11 bases between the two germline ends. This CDR3 reads CAWSGGREETQYF. In DNA form, the CDR3 reads TGTGCCTGGAGCGGAGGGAGAGAAGAGACCCAGTACTTC.

The chain couples TRBV7-8 to TRBJ2-7; no clear D. The CDR3 extends over 10 amino acids. The germline V gene encodes CDR1 SGHVS and CDR2 FQNEAQ. The ends were cut back, 8 bases at V and 3 bases at J, with 5 bases in the middle. The CDR3 region is CASGNYEQYF. The CDR3 DNA reads as TGTGCCAGCGGAAACTACGAGCAGTACTTC.

This chain connects TRBV21-1 to TRBJ2-1; TRBD2 reflects the table's D call only, with no check against the DNA. TRBV21-1 is deemed a pseudogene. CDR3 length equals 17 residues. This chain's CDR3 is CASSKRARGGSYNEQFF. CDR3 DNA sequence: TGTGCCAGCAGCAAAAGGGCCCGGGGGGGATCCTACAATGAGCAGTTCTTC.

This clone is a singleton in its sample. The V call is TRBV7-2, the J call TRBJ2-3; D gene unclear. The ends were cut back, 3 bases at V and 5 bases at J, with 15 bases in the middle. Germline V CDR1 and CDR2: SGHTA, FQGNSA. The CDR3 is 15 residues long. The CDR3 reads CASSFIPQAGDTQYF. The DNA of the CDR3 is TGTGCCAGCAGCTTTATACCCCAAGCAGGAGATACGCAGTATTTT.

This clone was detected only once. The chain joins TRBV9 to TRBJ2-3; 7 bases line up with TRBD2. The length of the CDR3 is 16 residues. V shed 4 bases, J shed 3 bases, and the junction held 11 bases outside the gene matches. Germline V gene data show CDR1 as SGDLS and CDR2 as YYNGEE. The CDR3 nucleotides read TGTGCCAGCAGCACAGCGATCACGGGGGGTACAGATACGCAGTATTTT. It yields the protein CASSTAITGGTDTQYF.

This chain connects TRBV6-6 to TRBJ2-3; 11 nucleotides line up with TRBD1. This CDR3 has 15 residues. V gave up 5 bases and J gave up 4 bases; unmatched junction bases: 5. Germline assignment: CDR1 MNHNY and CDR2 SVGAGI (reference sequence). CDR3 nucleotides: TGTGCCAGCAGTCGCGGACAGGGGGCTGCAGATACGCAGTATTTT. Residues: CASSRGQGAADTQYF.

This chain connects TRBV20-1 to TRBJ2-7; no firm D call. V dropped 6 bases and J dropped 4 bases, with 10 bases sitting between them. Germline V gene data show CDR1 as DFQATT and CDR2 as SNEGSKA (reference sequence). CDR3 length equals 11 residues. The CDR3 protein is CSALRQYEQYF. DNA of the CDR3: TGCAGTGCACTCCGGCAGTACGAGCAGTACTTC.

This clone appeared once. The gene calls are TRBV4-2 and TRBJ1-4, with a weak D call TRBD1 (5 bases). The CDR3 has 14 amino acids. V lost 1 base to trimming and J lost 6 bases, with 9 bases between them. CDR1 LGHNA and CDR2 YNFKEQ come from the germline V gene. The CDR3: CASSQGQGDEKLFF. In DNA form, the CDR3 reads TGTGCCAGCAGCCAAGGTCAGGGTGATGAAAAACTGTTTTTT.

V usage is TRBV6-1 and J usage is TRBJ2-7; 9 bases are a match to TRBD1. Trimming at V came to 6 bases and at J to 7 bases, leaving 10 bases not matched to a gene. The V gene's germline CDR1 is MNHNS and CDR2 SASEGT. The CDR3 totals 14 residues. CDR3: CASSQDRGSEEQYF. CDR3 DNA: TGTGCCAGCAGCCAGGACAGGGGAAGTGAGGAGCAGTACTTC.

The gene calls are TRBV11-3 and TRBJ2-5, with 7 bases matching TRBD1. Trimming at V came to 5 bases and at J to 1 base, leaving 4 bases not matched to a gene. This CDR3 has 14 amino acids. Germline-derived CDR1 and CDR2 are SGHNT and YENEEA. In DNA form, the CDR3 reads TGTGCCAGCAGCCGGGACAGCTTCCAAGAGACCCAGTACTTC. Protein product: CASSRDSFQETQYF. Full variable domain (missing parts from reference TRBV11-3 and TRBJ2-5): EAGVVQSPRYKIIEKKQPVAFWCNPISGHNTLYWYLQNLGQGPELLIRYENEEAVDDSQLPKDRFSAERLKGVDSTLKIQPAELGDSAVYLCASSRDSFQETQYFGPGTRLLVL.

The V call is TRBV7-3, the J call TRBJ2-1; D perhaps matches TRBD1 (6 bases). Looked up from germline, CDR1 is SGHTA and CDR2 is FQGTGA. Between the trimmed V and J ends, which lost 5 bases and 9 bases, there was a span of 17 bases. CDR3 size: 14 residues. The CDR3 loop reads CASSRGSSGGEQFF. The CDR3 bases are TGTGCCAGCAGCAGGGGGTCCTCCGGAGGTGAGCAGTTCTTC.

The V gene is TRBV19, the J gene TRBJ2-3, with 8 bases lining up with TRBD2. The CDR3 has 15 residues. Trimming took 2 bases from V and 5 from J; bases not matched to a gene: 6. Germline values: CDR1 LNHDA, CDR2 SQIVND (reference sequence). The CDR3 reads CASSIRGGFLDTQYF. Written as DNA, the CDR3 is TGTGCCAGTAGTATACGGGGGGGGTTTTTAGATACGCAGTATTTT.

V usage is TRBV21-1 and J usage is TRBJ2-1. TRBV21-1 is a listed pseudogene. The CDR3 is 14 residues long. In DNA form, the CDR3 reads TGTGCCAGAGCCGTTGGCGGCTGGGGCAATGAGCAGTTCTTC. Amino acid sequence: CARAVGGWGNEQFF.

The V call is TRBV7-9, the J call TRBJ2-7, with no clear D. CDR1 is SEHNR and CDR2 is FQNEAQ in the germline V gene (reference sequence). With 5 bases removed from V and 3 bases from J, the gap between germline ends came to 8 bases. The CDR3 sequence is 12 residues long. CDR3 DNA: TGTGCCAGCAGCCCCACCGGCTACGAGCAGTACTTC. Translation: CASSPTGYEQYF. The variable domain in full, completed from reference TRBV7-9 and TRBJ2-7, reads DTGVSQNPRHKITKRGQNVTFRCDPISEHNRLYWYRQTLGQGPEFLTYFQNEAQLEKSRLLSDRFSAERPKGSFSTLEIQRTEQGDSAMYLCASSPTGYEQYFGPGTRLTVT.

The chain joins TRBV6-1 to TRBJ2-7; a weak D match, TRBD1 (5 bases). The germline V gene encodes CDR1 MNHNS and CDR2 SASEGT. The CDR3 extends over 14 amino acids. Trimming took 1 base from V and 2 from J, leaving 9 bases between them. CDR3 loop: CASSEGTSPYEQYF. CDR3 sequence (DNA): TGTGCCAGCAGTGAAGGGACATCCCCCTACGAGCAGTACTTC.

The chain employs TRBV19 and TRBJ1-1, with D hard to call. Trimming shortened V by 5 bases and J by 4 bases, and 11 bases separated the two germline ends. Germline assignment: CDR1 LNHDA and CDR2 SQIVND (reference sequence). This CDR3 spans 13 amino acids. In nucleotides, the CDR3 is TGTGCCAGTAGTTTTGGACGGGTCACTGAAGCTTTCTTT. Protein product: CASSFGRVTEAFF.

This chain connects TRBV19 to TRBJ2-5, with no clear D. This CDR3 comprises 11 residues. With 10 bases removed from V and 2 bases from J, the gap between germline ends came to 8 bases. Germline V gives CDR1 LNHDA, CDR2 SQIVND (reference sequence). The CDR3 nucleotides are TGTGCCACCACAGAACAAGAGACCCAGTACTTC. It encodes CATTEQETQYF.

V and J are TRBV29-1 and TRBJ2-5; 7 positions agree with TRBD2. Germline CDR1 is SQVTM and CDR2 is ANQGSEA. The length of the CDR3 is 13 residues. V trimming: 4 bases; J trimming: 2 bases; junction bases outside the gene matches: 4. This CDR3 reads CSVVGGGQETQYF. For the CDR3, the DNA is TGCAGCGTTGTCGGCGGGGGACAAGAGACCCAGTACTTC.

This chain connects TRBV29-1 to TRBJ2-3; 13 bases map to TRBD2. With V trimmed by 0 bases and J by 4 bases, 7 bases remained unmatched. This CDR3 contains 17 residues. Germline-derived CDR1 and CDR2 are SQVTM and ANQGSEA. This CDR3 reads CSVEDSELAGGPDTQYF. CDR3 nucleotide sequence: TGCAGCGTTGAAGATTCGGAACTAGCGGGAGGGCCAGATACGCAGTATTTT.

This clone was seen a single time. The CDR3 DNA follows: TGCGCCAGCAGCCAAGGGAATTTACCGGGACTGTCCTCTGGAAACACCATATATTTT. The encoded protein is CASSQGNLPGLSSGNTIYF. The V gene is TRBV4-1, the J gene TRBJ1-3, with a weak D call TRBD1 (5 bases). This CDR3 is 19 amino acids long. Deletions cut 1 base from V and 0 bases from J, with 19 bases between. The germline CDR1 and CDR2 sequences are MGHRA and YSYEKL.

The genes are TRBV7-3 and TRBJ2-3, with 11 nucleotides matching TRBD2. This CDR3 spans 15 amino acids. Germline V gene lookup returns CDR1 SGHTA and CDR2 FQGTGA. J lost 4 bases, V lost 2 bases, and 2 bases had no gene match. The CDR3 DNA reads as TGTGCCAGCAGCTTATTGACTAGCGGGGCAGATACGCAGTATTTT. Protein sequence: CASSLLTSGADTQYF.

V is TRBV5-4 and J is TRBJ2-7, with D perhaps given as TRBD1 or TRBD2 (5 bases each). The CDR3 loop spans 15 amino acids. Germline values: CDR1 SGHNT, CDR2 YYREEE (reference sequence). The germline V and J ends were trimmed by 0 bases and 1 base, with 11 bases remaining between them. The CDR3 DNA reads as TGTGCCAGCAGCTTGGCGGGACCTATATCCTACGAGCAGTACTTC. This codes for CASSLAGPISYEQYF.

There are a few counts of this clone. The chain carries TRBV30 and TRBJ1-2; D unclear. V gave up 3 bases and J gave up 13 bases, with 15 bases separating them. The CDR3 runs to 11 residues. From germline, CDR1 is GTSNPN and CDR2 SVGIG (reference sequence). The CDR3 sequence is CAWRESATATF. Here the CDR3 DNA reads TGTGCCTGGAGGGAGTCTGCGACGGCCACCTTC.

The chain carries TRBV19 and TRBJ1-6; 11 bases align to TRBD1. V was pared by 8 bases and J by 7 bases, with 7 bases of the junction left unmatched. Germline V lookup: CDR1 LNHDA, CDR2 SQIVND (reference sequence). This CDR3 comprises 15 residues. The CDR3 bases are TGTGCCAGTGAGGACAGGGGGCGGTGGAATTCACCCCTCCACTTT. This gives the protein CASEDRGRWNSPLHF.